This section outlines one TCR beta chain sequence together with its context. Its antigen is not identified. Through a sample-barcoded 5' primer and a J-beta primer mix, a second PCR was run for about 6 to 11 cycles. MiXCR, run by TCRdb on the 5' RACE reads, gives a single entry per CDR3 protein. This table holds under 2 million distinct CDR3 sequences, about 35% found once. A minimum of 7 million PBMCs was isolated per sample. The extraction recovered at least 5 micrograms of total RNA per sample. These data belong to a study of blood T cells in healthy people across ages. Study-level points and caveats: Roughly linearly, TCR beta diversity per million T cells fell as age increased. Relative to aged donors, long-lived donors carried more naive CD4+ cells and displayed higher diversity.

Input material: blood. The sequence was collected from a woman in her twenties or thirties in good health.

CDR3 in amino acids: CASSGPGRNQPQHF. The CDR3 DNA follows: TGTGCCAGCAGCGGGCCGGGACGCAATCAGCCCCAGCATTTT. This sequence joins TRBV2 and TRBJ1-5; the D gene is possibly TRBD1 (5 bases). V lost 6 bases, J lost 2 bases, and 11 bases lay in between. The CDR3 covers 14 residues. Germline V gene data show CDR1 as SNHLY and CDR2 as FYNNEI.